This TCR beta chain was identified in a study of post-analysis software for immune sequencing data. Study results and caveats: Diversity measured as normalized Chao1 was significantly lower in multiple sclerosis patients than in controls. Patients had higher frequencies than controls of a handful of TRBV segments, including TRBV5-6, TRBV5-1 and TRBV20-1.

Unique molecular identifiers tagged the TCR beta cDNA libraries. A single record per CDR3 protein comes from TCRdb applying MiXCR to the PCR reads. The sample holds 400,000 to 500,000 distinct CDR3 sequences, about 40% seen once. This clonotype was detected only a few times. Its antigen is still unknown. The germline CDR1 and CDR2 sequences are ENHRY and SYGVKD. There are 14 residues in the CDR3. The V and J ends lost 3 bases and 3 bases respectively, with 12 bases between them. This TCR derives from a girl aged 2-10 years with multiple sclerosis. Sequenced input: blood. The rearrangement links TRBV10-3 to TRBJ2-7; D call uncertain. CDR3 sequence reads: CAISEASLIYEQYF. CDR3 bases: TGTGCCATCAGTGAAGCGAGCTTAATCTACGAGCAGTACTTC.